Presented here are 25 T cell receptor beta chains from one specimen sequenced in a study of shared clonotypes between healthy human individuals. Generated by immunoSEQ multiplex PCR, the TCRdb table keeps only in-frame clones and is missing some. The sample has under 1,100,000 clones, about 70% seen once. Sequenced: memory CD4+ T cells sorted from blood. The subset here: CD45RA-negative fraction. All receptors derive from a man aged 18 to 30 in good health.

The genes are TRBV7-8 and TRBJ2-5, with D tentatively TRBD2 (6 bases). Germline V lookup: CDR1 SGHVS, CDR2 FQNEAQ. CDR3 length: 16 amino acids. V was clipped by 6 bases and J by 4 bases, with 21 bases between them. In nucleotides, the CDR3 is TGTGCCAGCAGTACCCCACTGGGACTTCTTCGAGAGACCCAGTACTTC. It is translated as CASSTPLGLLRETQYF.

V and J are TRBV19 and TRBJ1-6; D is uncertain. Germline V gene lookup returns CDR1 LNHDA and CDR2 SQIVND (reference sequence). Trimming cost V 1 base and J 3 bases, with 13 bases left between them. This CDR3 is 17 amino acids long. CDR3 protein: CASSIAPFDIYNSPLHF. In DNA form, the CDR3 reads TGTGCCAGTAGTATAGCCCCCTTCGACATCTATAATTCACCCCTCCACTTT.

This clone was seen only a few times. The chain has TRBV15 and TRBJ2-3, with TRBD1 matching 7 bases. Germline V lookup: CDR1 LNHNV, CDR2 YYDKDF (reference sequence). V was pared by 6 bases and J by 2 bases, with 8 bases of the junction left unmatched. The CDR3 spans 15 residues. CDR3 protein: CATRSGTEYTDTQYF. The CDR3 nucleotides are TGTGCCACCAGGTCCGGGACAGAGTACACAGATACGCAGTATTTT.

This chain links TRBV5-1 with TRBJ2-3; the match to TRBD2 covers 7 bases. Germline CDR1 reads SGHRS; CDR2 reads YFSETQ. The CDR3 sequence is 15 residues long. The V gene end was trimmed by 0 bases and the J gene end by 4 bases; junction bases not matched to a gene: 5. The chain's CDR3 is CASSLGLAEADTQYF. In DNA form, the CDR3 reads TGCGCCAGCAGCTTGGGACTAGCAGAGGCAGATACGCAGTATTTT.

J is TRBJ2-1 and V is TRBV6-6; a weak D match, TRBD2 (5 bases). Trimming took off 6 bases at V and 0 bases at J, with 12 bases between the two ends. The CDR3 sequence is 15 residues long. Germline loops: CDR1 MNHNY, CDR2 SVGAGI (reference sequence). The CDR3 DNA reads TGTGCCAGCAGACTAGACGCCAGCTCCTACAATGAGCAGTTCTTC. Its protein is CASRLDASSYNEQFF.

The chain has TRBV5-6 and TRBJ2-3; a possible D gene is TRBD2 (6 bases). Germline assignment: CDR1 SGHDT and CDR2 YYEEEE. The CDR3 loop spans 13 amino acids. V was pared by 4 bases and J by 3 bases, with 9 bases between. CDR3 bases: TGTGCCAGCAGCGGGGGGACTACAGATACGCAGTATTTT. Translating it yields CASSGGTTDTQYF. Full variable domain (remainder filled in from reference TRBV5-6 and TRBJ2-3): DAGVTQSPTHLIKTRGQQVTLRCSPKSGHDTVSWYQQALGQGPQFIFQYYEEEERQRGNFPDRFSGHQFPNYSSELNVNALLLGDSALYLCASSGGTTDTQYFGPGTRLTVL.

The CDR3, as DNA: TGTGCCAGCAGCTCCGGGCTAGCTGGCACCGGGGAGCTGTTTTTT. This translates into CASSSGLAGTGELFF. The rearrangement links TRBV28 to TRBJ2-2; D may be TRBD2 (5 bases). The CDR3 runs 15 residues. Germline assignment: CDR1 MDHEN and CDR2 SYDVKM. The ends were cut back, 6 bases at V and 4 bases at J, with 15 bases in the middle.

The chain is built from TRBV19 and TRBJ2-7, with a weak D call TRBD1 (5 bases). V lost 3 bases and J lost 0, with 9 bases in between. Germline CDR1 reads LNHDA; CDR2 reads SQIVND (reference sequence). CDR3 length: 14 amino acids. This CDR3 reads CASSMSTVSYEQYF. The CDR3 DNA is TGTGCCAGTAGTATGTCGACAGTCTCCTACGAGCAGTACTTC.

The chain carries TRBV29-1 and TRBJ1-1; D is undetermined. CDR1 is SQVTM, CDR2 ANQGSEA, per germline. This CDR3 is built from 13 residues. V was cut by 3 bases and J by 4 bases, with 12 bases left in between. As DNA, the CDR3 is TGCAGCGTTGAGACCTACGGCGGCACTGAAGCTTTCTTT. It encodes CSVETYGGTEAFF.

The V gene is TRBV5-1, the J gene TRBJ1-4; a possible D gene is TRBD1 (5 bases). V lost 0 bases and J 0 bases, leaving 6 bases between the germline ends. The CDR3 spans 15 residues. Per germline, CDR1 SGHRS and CDR2 YFSETQ. CDR3 in DNA: TGCGCCAGCAGCTTGGGACAGACAACTAATGAAAAACTGTTTTTT. Amino acids: CASSLGQTTNEKLFF.

The V gene is TRBV19, the J gene TRBJ2-4, with TRBD1 identical over 7 bases. The CDR3 is 15 amino acids. From germline, CDR1 is LNHDA and CDR2 SQIVND (reference sequence). With V trimmed by 7 bases and J by 0 bases, 6 bases remained unmatched. The CDR3 DNA is TGTGCCAGTACCCCGGGACAGTTAGCCAAAAACATTCAGTACTTC. Amino acid sequence: CASTPGQLAKNIQYF.

The chain carries TRBV7-9 and TRBJ2-1; TRBD2 matches 7 bases. V gave up 1 base and J gave up 6 bases; unmatched junction bases: 6. Germline CDR1 SEHNR, CDR2 FQNEAQ (reference sequence). The CDR3 is made up of 15 amino acids. The CDR3 loop is CASSLGGRALNEQFF. In nucleotides, the CDR3 is TGTGCCAGCAGCTTAGGAGGGAGGGCCCTCAATGAGCAGTTCTTC.

The DNA for the CDR3 is TGTGCCAGCTCACCCTCCCTTCCCGGGCCACAGGGGTTCCACGAGCAGTACTTC. Translating gives CASSPSLPGPQGFHEQYF. V gene TRBV18 combines with J gene TRBJ2-7, with 7 bases that match TRBD1. The CDR3 is 18 residues long. Trimming at V came to 3 bases and at J to 5 bases, leaving 19 bases not matched to a gene. CDR1 KGHSH and CDR2 LQKENI come from the germline V gene. The variable domain in full, completed from reference TRBV18 and TRBJ2-7, reads NAGVMQNPRHLVRRRGQEARLRCSPMKGHSHVYWYRQLPEEGLKFMVYLQKENIIDESGMPKERFSAEFPKEGPSILRIQQVVRGDSAAYFCASSPSLPGPQGFHEQYFGPGTRLTVT.

In DNA, the CDR3 is TGTGCCTGGAGTCCAGGGGGGAACTCCTACGAGCAGTACTTC. Residues: CAWSPGGNSYEQYF. The chain couples TRBV30 to TRBJ2-5; D may be TRBD1 (7 bases). Near its end, the DNA agrees better with TRBJ2-7, so the J call may be wrong. Looked up from germline, CDR1 is GTSNPN and CDR2 is SVGIG (reference sequence). This CDR3 contains 14 residues.

This sequence joins TRBV19 and TRBJ1-2, with D perhaps TRBD1 (5 bases). Per germline, CDR1 LNHDA and CDR2 SQIVND (reference sequence). V was shortened by 5 bases and J by 8 bases, with 21 bases between the two germline ends. The CDR3 runs 15 residues. The CDR3 sequence is CASSSQGLAEGGYTF. The CDR3 coding sequence is TGTGCCAGTAGTTCTCAGGGTCTCGCGGAAGGGGGCTACACCTTC.

The J gene is TRBJ2-2, the V gene TRBV19, with D perhaps matching TRBD2 (6 bases). CDR3 length: 14 residues. V was trimmed by 10 bases and J by 8 bases, leaving 20 bases between them. Looked up from germline, CDR1 is LNHDA and CDR2 is SQIVND (reference sequence). This CDR3 reads CATQPLGGVGELFF. For the CDR3, the DNA is TGTGCCACCCAACCCTTGGGCGGGGTTGGGGAGCTGTTTTTT.

Only a few counts were recorded for this clone. The V call is TRBV5-4, the J call TRBJ1-2; maybe TRBD1 (6 bases). The CDR3 contains 14 residues. V lost 2 bases and J lost 4, with 12 bases in between. Germline lookup yields CDR1 SGHNT and CDR2 YYREEE (reference sequence). The CDR3: CASSFLGGTYGYTF. DNA for the CDR3: TGTGCCAGCAGCTTCCTCGGGGGCACCTATGGCTACACCTTC.

The V and J genes are TRBV21-1 and TRBJ1-5; the table names TRBD1, a call not compared with the DNA. TRBV21-1 is a pseudogene. The length of the CDR3 is 18 residues. The CDR3 is CASSSGDRGLCGFQPQHF. The CDR3 DNA follows: TGTGCCAGCAGCTCTGGGGACAGGGGGCTTTGCGGTTTTCAGCCCCAGCATTTT.

This clone was found a few times. V is TRBV4-2 and J is TRBJ1-1; 8 nucleotides match TRBD1. Germline CDR1 and CDR2: LGHNA and YNFKEQ. The trim removed 3 bases at V and 10 bases at J, leaving 10 bases unmatched. The CDR3 has 14 amino acids. CDR3 DNA sequence: TGTGCCAGCAGCCAGGAGGACAGGGCCCCGAGAGCTTTCTTT. It is translated as CASSQEDRAPRAFF.

The chain combines TRBV7-8 with TRBJ1-2; D unresolved. The CDR3 totals 15 residues. V was pared by 2 bases and J by 4 bases, with 14 bases between. The germline CDR1 and CDR2 sequences are SGHVS and FQNEAQ. CDR3 DNA sequence: TGTGCCAGCAGCTTAAGGTCGCGGGTTGTCTATGGCTACACCTTC. Its translation: CASSLRSRVVYGYTF.

This clone has just a few counts. V and J are TRBV19 and TRBJ2-7, with D tentatively TRBD1 (6 bases). Trimming stripped 4 bases from V and 0 bases from J, with 13 bases between. The CDR3 has 15 amino acids. Germline V gene lookup returns CDR1 LNHDA and CDR2 SQIVND (reference sequence). The CDR3 DNA follows: TGTGCCAGTAGTAGAAACGACAGGTCCTCCTACGAGCAGTACTTC. It specifies CASSRNDRSSYEQYF.

The rearrangement links TRBV5-1 to TRBJ2-5, with TRBD1 matching 7 bases. Trimming removed 3 bases from V and 5 bases from J; junction bases left unmatched: 10. Germline lookup yields CDR1 SGHRS and CDR2 YFSETQ. The CDR3 contains 15 residues. The CDR3 region is CASSSGQTGEETQYF. DNA for the CDR3: TGCGCCAGCAGCTCGGGACAGACTGGGGAGGAGACCCAGTACTTC.

The genes are TRBV10-2 and TRBJ1-2; D not resolved. This CDR3 contains 17 residues. Deletions cut 0 bases from V and 6 bases from J, with 20 bases between. Germline assignment: CDR1 WSHSY and CDR2 SAAADI. The CDR3 loop is CASSESIVTAGRDGYTF. The CDR3 nucleotides read TGCGCCAGCAGTGAGTCGATAGTAACAGCGGGGAGGGATGGCTACACCTTC.

This clone was counted only a few times. The J gene is TRBJ1-2, the V gene TRBV6-1; possible D gene TRBD1, 6 bases. Trimming stripped 6 bases from V and 6 bases from J, with 11 bases between. CDR1 and CDR2 from the germline V gene are MNHNS and SASEGT. CDR3 length: 12 amino acids. The CDR3 DNA follows: TGTGCCAGCAGGAAGGGGGACAATGGCTACACCTTC. It specifies CASRKGDNGYTF.

Comment on this clone: Within the sample, other DNA sequences also encode this same CDR3. This chain joins TRBV19 and TRBJ2-3; D is unclear. Germline CDR1 LNHDA, CDR2 SQIVND (reference sequence). CDR3 length: 11 amino acids. Trimming pared 3 bases from V and 5 bases from J, leaving 3 bases between. CDR3 residues: CASSILDTQYF. The DNA for the CDR3 is TGTGCCAGTAGTATTTTAGATACGCAGTATTTT. Based on the CDR3 plus reference TRBV19 and TRBJ2-3, the full variable domain is DGGITQSPKYLFRKEGQNVTLSCEQNLNHDAMYWYRQDPGQGLRLIYYSQIVNDFQKGDIAEGYSVSREKKESFPLTVTSAQKNPTAFYLCASSILDTQYFGPGTRLTVL.